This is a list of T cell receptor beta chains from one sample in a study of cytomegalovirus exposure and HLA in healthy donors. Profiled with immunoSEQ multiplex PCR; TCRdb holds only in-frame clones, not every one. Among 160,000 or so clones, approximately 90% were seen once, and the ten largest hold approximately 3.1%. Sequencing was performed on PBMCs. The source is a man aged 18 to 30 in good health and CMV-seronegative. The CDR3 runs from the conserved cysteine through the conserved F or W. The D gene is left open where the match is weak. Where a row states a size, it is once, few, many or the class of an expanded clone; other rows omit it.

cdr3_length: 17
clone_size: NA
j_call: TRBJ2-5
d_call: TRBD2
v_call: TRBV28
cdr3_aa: CASSPQTSGEPLETQYF
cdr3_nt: TGTGCCAGCAGTCCACAAACTAGCGGCGAGCCATTGGAGACCCAGTACTTC

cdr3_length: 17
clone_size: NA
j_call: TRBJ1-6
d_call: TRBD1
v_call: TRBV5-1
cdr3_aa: CASSLGSRTGGRSPLHF
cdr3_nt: TGCGCCAGCAGCTTGGGATCCAGGACAGGGGGAAGATCACCCCTCCACTTT

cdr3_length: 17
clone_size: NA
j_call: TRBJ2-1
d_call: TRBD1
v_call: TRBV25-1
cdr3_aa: CASSGAPGTVKMNEQFF
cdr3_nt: TGTGCCAGCAGTGGGGCGCCGGGGACAGTGAAGATGAATGAGCAGTTCTTC

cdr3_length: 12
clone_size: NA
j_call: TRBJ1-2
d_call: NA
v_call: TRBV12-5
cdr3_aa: CASGLGLYGYTF
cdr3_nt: TGTGCTAGTGGTTTGGGTCTCTATGGCTACACCTTC

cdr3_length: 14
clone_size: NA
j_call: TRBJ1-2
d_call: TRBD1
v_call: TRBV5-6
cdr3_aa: CASKDTGTVYGYTF
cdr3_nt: TGTGCCAGCAAAGATACCGGGACAGTCTATGGCTACACCTTC

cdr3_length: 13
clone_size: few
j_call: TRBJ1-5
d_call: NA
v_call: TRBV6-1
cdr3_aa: CASREGNNQPQHF
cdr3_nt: TGTGCCAGCAGGGAGGGTAACAATCAGCCCCAGCATTTT

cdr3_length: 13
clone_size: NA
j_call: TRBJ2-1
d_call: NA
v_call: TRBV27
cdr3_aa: CASSRRTVGEQFF
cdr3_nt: TGTGCCAGCAGTAGGAGAACGGTAGGTGAGCAGTTCTTC

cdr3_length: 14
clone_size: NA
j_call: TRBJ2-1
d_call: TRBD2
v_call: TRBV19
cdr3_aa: CASSTSGSIDEQFF
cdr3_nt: TGTGCCAGTAGTACTAGCGGGAGCATCGATGAGCAGTTCTTC

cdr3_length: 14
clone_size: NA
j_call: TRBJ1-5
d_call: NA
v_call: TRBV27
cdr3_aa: CASSLAGGNQPQHF
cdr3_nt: TGTGCCAGCAGTTTAGCAGGGGGCAATCAGCCCCAGCATTTT

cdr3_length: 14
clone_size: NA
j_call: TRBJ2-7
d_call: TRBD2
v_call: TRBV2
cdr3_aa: CASSSSGSSYEQYF
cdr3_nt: TGTGCCAGCAGCTCTAGCGGGAGCTCCTACGAGCAGTACTTC

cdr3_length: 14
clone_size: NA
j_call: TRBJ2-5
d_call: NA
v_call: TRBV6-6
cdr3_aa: CASSYSRGEETQYF
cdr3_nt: TGTGCCAGCAGTTACTCAAGGGGTGAGGAGACCCAGTACTTC

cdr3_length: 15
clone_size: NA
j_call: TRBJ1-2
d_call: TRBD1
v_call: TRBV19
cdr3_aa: CASRSPGQTNYGYTF
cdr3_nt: TGTGCCAGTAGGTCGCCGGGACAGACTAACTATGGCTACACCTTC

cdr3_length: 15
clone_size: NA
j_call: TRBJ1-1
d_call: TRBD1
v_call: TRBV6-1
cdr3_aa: CASGWDRKMNTEAFF
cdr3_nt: TGTGCCAGCGGATGGGACAGGAAGATGAACACTGAAGCTTTCTTT

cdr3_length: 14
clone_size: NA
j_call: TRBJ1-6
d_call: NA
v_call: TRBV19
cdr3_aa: CASSSREIGSPLHF
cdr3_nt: TGTGCCAGTAGTTCCAGGGAAATCGGTTCACCCCTCCACTTT

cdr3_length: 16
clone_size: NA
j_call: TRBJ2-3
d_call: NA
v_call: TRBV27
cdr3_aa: CASSFLLHRGTDTQYF
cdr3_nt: TGTGCCAGCAGTTTTTTACTTCACCGCGGCACAGATACGCAGTATTTT

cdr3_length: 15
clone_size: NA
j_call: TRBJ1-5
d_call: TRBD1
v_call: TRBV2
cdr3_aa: CASRGTGGNNQPQHF
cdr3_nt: TGTGCCAGCAGGGGGACAGGGGGAAACAATCAGCCCCAGCATTTT

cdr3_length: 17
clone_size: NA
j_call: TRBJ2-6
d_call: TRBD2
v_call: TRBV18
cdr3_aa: CASSQSVGLASANVLTF
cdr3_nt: TGTGCCAGCTCACAAAGCGTGGGACTAGCGAGCGCCAACGTCCTGACTTTC

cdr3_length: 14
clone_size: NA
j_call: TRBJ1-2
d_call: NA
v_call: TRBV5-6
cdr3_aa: CASSLAEANYGYTF
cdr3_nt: TGTGCCAGCAGCTTGGCCGAGGCTAACTATGGCTACACCTTC